The 14 T cell receptor beta chains given below trace back to one sample, sequenced in a study of regulatory T cells in long-lasting Graves disease (dated by TCRdb to 2020 to 2023). Receptors were amplified or captured by multiplex PCR. TCRdb records Illumina HiSeq 4000 as the sequencer. TCR beta libraries were built with iRepertoire HTBI primers and Arm-PCR amplification of CDR3 regions. TCRdb reworked the public reads: Q25 trimming with fastp, MiXCR clone assembly, productive beta chains retained. When rows share a CDR3 protein, they turn into one entry using the most common DNA and genes. This sample is represented by about 470,000 distinct CDR3 sequences; roughly 21% of them were singletons. More than 6% of the sample goes to the ten largest clones. Reading the label with the study, this specimen's time point is: persistent/refractory GD, antithyroid drugs over 5 years with positive TRAb. For both TCR sequencing and RNA sequencing, RNA was extracted from PBMCs in TRIzol.

Here the sequenced sample was peripheral blood mononuclear cells (PBMCs), taken when the disease was refractory, from a patient treated with antithyroid drugs. These receptors originate from a female donor with Graves disease.

The J gene is TRBJ2-3, the V gene TRBV12-3 or TRBV12-4; 12 bases fit TRBD2. The CDR3 spans 14 residues. Germline trimming cut 6 bases from V and 6 bases from J; bases unmatched to any gene: 4. The CDR3 DNA sequence: TGTGCCAGCAGCCCCGGACTAGCGGGGGATACGCAGTATTTT. Translated, it gives CASSPGLAGDTQYF.

This clonotype was observed a few times. A much bigger clone sits one base away, suggesting this may be a read error. The J gene is TRBJ1-5, the V gene TRBV27, with 9 positions matching TRBD1. CDR3 length: 15 residues. Trimming at V came to 5 bases and at J to 3 bases, leaving 5 bases not matched to a gene. Germline V gives CDR1 MNHEY, CDR2 SMNVEV (reference sequence). CDR3 protein: CASSPRTGDNQPQHF. In DNA, the CDR3 is TGTGCCAGCAGTCCCCGGACAGGGGACAATCAGCCCCAGCATTTT.

This clonotype was counted between two and nine times. This chain joins TRBV27 and TRBJ2-2; 9 nucleotides agree with TRBD1. The CDR3 loop spans 17 amino acids. Germline V lookup: CDR1 MNHEY, CDR2 SMNVEV (reference sequence). V lost 7 bases, J lost 4 bases, and 13 bases stayed unmatched. The CDR3 DNA follows: TGTGCCAGCAAACGGGACAGGGACCTTGGTCGCACCGGGGAGCTGTTTTTT. Amino acids: CASKRDRDLGRTGELFF.

This clonotype was counted at least ten times. The chain recombines TRBV7-8 with TRBJ2-7; D is unresolved. There are 15 residues in the CDR3. V was cut by 3 bases and J by 0 bases, with 12 bases left in between. Germline CDR1 SGHVS, CDR2 FQNEAQ. The CDR3 sequence is CASSFEAPSSYEQYF. In nucleotides, the CDR3 is TGTGCCAGCAGCTTTGAGGCTCCGTCCTCCTACGAGCAGTACTTC.

The CDR3 DNA is TGTGCCAGCTCATCTCTTCCGGGACACCTTCAGTACTTC. Protein sequence: CASSSLPGHLQYF. The rearrangement links TRBV18 to TRBJ2-4, with D perhaps matching TRBD1 (6 bases). The V gene lost 5 bases and the J gene lost 11 bases, with 16 bases spanning the gap. Germline CDR1 is KGHSH and CDR2 is LQKENI. The CDR3 runs to 13 residues.

Points on this clonotype: The CDR3 end shows no conserved phenylalanine or tryptophan, and so a read error is likely. This chain uses TRBV6-1 with TRBJ1-5, with no clear D. The CDR3 has 15 amino acids. Germline-derived CDR1 and CDR2 are MNHNS and SASEGT. Trimming took 3 bases from V and 3 from J, leaving 12 bases between them. CDR3 nucleotide sequence: TGTGCCAGCAGTGAGGGCGGAGGGAACAATCAGCCCCAGCATTCT. Its translation: CASSEGGGNNQPQHS.

This clonotype appeared many times. The genes are TRBV6-1 and TRBJ2-5; 10 nucleotides line up with TRBD1. The CDR3 consists of 14 residues. Germline V gene sequence: CDR1 MNHNS, CDR2 SASEGT. Germline trimming cut 4 bases from V and 5 bases from J; bases unmatched to any gene: 4. As DNA, the CDR3 is TGTGCCAGCAGTGGACAGGGGGCCGGGGAGACCCAGTACTTC. It codes for CASSGQGAGETQYF.

The J gene is TRBJ1-4, the V gene TRBV28; a possible D gene is TRBD1 (6 bases). Looked up from germline, CDR1 is MDHEN and CDR2 is SYDVKM. The CDR3 contains 15 residues. V shed 4 bases and J shed 6 bases, with 15 bases lying between them. CDR3 sequence reads: CASSYGGGHHEKLFF. The DNA of the CDR3 is TGTGCCAGCAGTTATGGGGGGGGGCATCATGAAAAACTGTTTTTT.

The CDR3 DNA follows: TGTGCCAGCAGTTCAGGGGGTGGGACAGGGGAGACCCAGTACTTC. This gives the protein CASSSGGGTGETQYF. V gene TRBV6-4 combines with J gene TRBJ2-5; 9 nucleotides line up with TRBD1. Germline V gene data show CDR1 as MRHNA and CDR2 as SNTAGT. J was trimmed by 5 bases and V by 5 bases; bases with no gene match: 9. This CDR3 spans 15 amino acids.

This chain uses TRBV9 with TRBJ1-1; TRBD1 matches 8 bases. The germline CDR1 and CDR2 sequences are SGDLS and YYNGEE. The CDR3 extends over 15 amino acids. V shed 0 bases, J shed 3 bases, and the junction held 4 bases outside the gene matches. The CDR3 sequence: CASSVGSGGYTEAFF. DNA of the CDR3: TGTGCCAGCAGCGTAGGATCAGGGGGCTACACTGAAGCTTTCTTT.

This chain uses TRBV5-5 with TRBJ2-3, with a possible D match to TRBD1 (6 bases). V was clipped by 7 bases and J by 6 bases, with 12 bases between them. The CDR3 has 12 amino acids. Looked up from germline, CDR1 is SGHKS and CDR2 is YYEKEE (reference sequence). The CDR3 protein is CASRTRGDTQYF. The DNA for the CDR3 is TGTGCCAGCCGGACCAGGGGTGATACGCAGTATTTT.

This clonotype was counted many times. The CDR3 DNA follows: TGCAGCGGTGGGACGGTAGGAACTGAAGCTTTCTTT. Translating it yields CSGGTVGTEAFF. The V gene is TRBV29-1, the J gene TRBJ1-1, with D possibly being TRBD1 (5 bases). V lost 7 bases, J lost 5 bases, and 14 bases lay in between. Germline V gene data show CDR1 as SQVTM and CDR2 as ANQGSEA. The CDR3 sequence is 12 residues long.

This clonotype showed up many times. The V and J genes are TRBV6-1 and TRBJ1-4; D is perhaps TRBD1 (5 bases). Per the germline V gene, CDR1 is MNHNS and CDR2 is SASEGT. The V gene lost 8 bases and the J gene lost 0 bases, with 13 bases spanning the gap. The CDR3 consists of 15 residues. CDR3 loop: CASRTLSATNEKLFF. CDR3 DNA sequence: TGTGCCAGCCGGACACTGAGTGCAACTAATGAAAAACTGTTTTTT.

Many counts were recorded for this clonotype. The chain combines TRBV6-1 with TRBJ2-5; 11 bases fit TRBD2. The V gene end was trimmed by 8 bases and the J gene end by 1 base; junction bases not matched to a gene: 9. Per the germline V gene, CDR1 is MNHNS and CDR2 is SASEGT. The CDR3 extends over 16 amino acids. CDR3 DNA sequence: TGTGCCAGCTCCGTAGCGGGGGGGATTCCCCAAGAGACCCAGTACTTC. Encoded protein: CASSVAGGIPQETQYF.